These 5 T cell receptor beta chains came from one sample sequenced in a study of cytomegalovirus exposure and HLA in healthy donors. Vbeta (60) and Jbeta (13) primers were used in the PCR. Sequencing was performed with immunoSEQ multiplex PCR; in TCRdb, only in-frame clones are kept and a portion is missing. This sample has 170,000 or so clones, with around three quarters found just once. Sequencing input: PBMCs. These receptors all stem from a man aged 35 to 55 in good health and CMV-seronegative.

CDR3 loop: CASRETGIGYTEAFF. Written as DNA, the CDR3 is TGTGCCAGTCGAGAAACAGGGATAGGGTACACTGAAGCTTTCTTT. V usage is TRBV19 and J usage is TRBJ1-1; D is possibly TRBD1 (6 bases). Trimming removed 8 bases at V and 3 bases at J, with 19 bases between. This CDR3 has 15 residues. Germline CDR1 is LNHDA and CDR2 is SQIVND (reference sequence). The entire variable domain, with the rest obtained from reference TRBV19 and TRBJ1-1, is as follows: DGGITQSPKYLFRKEGQNVTLSCEQNLNHDAMYWYRQDPGQGLRLIYYSQIVNDFQKGDIAEGYSVSREKKESFPLTVTSAQKNPTAFYLCASRETGIGYTEAFFGQGTRLTVV.

This clone was counted a single time. This chain uses TRBV30 with TRBJ2-2, with D possibly being TRBD1 (6 bases). This CDR3 has 16 amino acids. Germline V gives CDR1 GTSNPN, CDR2 SVGIG (reference sequence). The V end was cut by 3 bases, the J end by 1 base, with 15 bases between. CDR3 sequence: CAWRLPGHLNTGELFF. CDR3 DNA: TGTGCCTGGAGATTACCGGGACACTTGAACACCGGGGAGCTGTTTTTT.

V is TRBV4-1 and J is TRBJ2-7; 13 nucleotides agree with TRBD2. Germline V gives CDR1 MGHRA, CDR2 YSYEKL. This CDR3 has 17 residues. Trimming cost V 0 bases and J 3 bases; bases outside gene matches: 5. The CDR3 region is CASSQDQGLAGRYEQYF. The CDR3 nucleotides read TGCGCCAGCAGCCAAGATCAGGGACTAGCGGGGCGCTACGAGCAGTACTTC.

V usage is TRBV30 and J usage is TRBJ2-7; D might be TRBD1 (6 bases). Germline V gives CDR1 GTSNPN, CDR2 SVGIG (reference sequence). The germline V and J ends were trimmed by 6 bases and 6 bases, with 21 bases remaining between them. The CDR3 runs 14 residues. Here the CDR3 DNA reads TGTGCCTGTATTACCCCCAGGGGCCTGGGCGAGCAGTACTTC. This codes for CACITPRGLGEQYF.

The chain joins TRBV9 to TRBJ2-7; TRBD1 is a possible D gene (5 bases). This CDR3 region has 14 residues. Germline V gene sequence: CDR1 SGDLS, CDR2 YYNGEE. With 0 bases removed from V and 2 bases from J, the gap between germline ends came to 9 bases. CDR3 in amino acids: CASSVGQGPYEQYF. CDR3 sequence (DNA): TGTGCCAGCAGCGTAGGCCAGGGCCCCTACGAGCAGTACTTC.